A selection of T cell receptor beta chains follows, all from one sample in a study of blood T cell repertoires in COVID-19. The data were produced by immunoSEQ multiplex PCR, yet TCRdb's version contains in-frame clones alone and is incomplete. The data contain some 100,000 clones, around 90% of them singletons. Sequenced input: peripheral blood. The receptors shown here come from a man aged 50 to 60 with COVID-19, enrolled during active disease. CDR3s include the opening cysteine and the closing phenylalanine or tryptophan. The order of the fields is D gene, V gene, J gene, CDR3 protein. The D gene is left open where the match is weak.

.	TRBV5-1	TRBJ2-7	CASSLSPRYSYEQYF
.	TRBV7-6	TRBJ2-1	CASSPAGNFYNEQFF
.	TRBV9	TRBJ1-2	CASSVRGDPNYGYTF
.	TRBV5-5	TRBJ2-7	CASSLGARGSYEQYF
.	TRBV28	TRBJ1-3	CASSLNRNTIYF
TRBD1	TRBV11-2	TRBJ1-2	CASSLRDRGFGYTF
TRBD1	TRBV4-3	TRBJ1-1	CASSQVTGGGAFF
TRBD1	TRBV11-2	TRBJ2-7	CASSSPEFTGAEQYF
TRBD1	TRBV7-2	TRBJ1-2	CASSASTGENNYGYTF
TRBD1	TRBV25-1	TRBJ1-2	CASSEPDRAGYTF
.	TRBV7-9	TRBJ1-2	CASSSLEGSNYGYTF
.	TRBV2	TRBJ1-1	CASSLKPTEAFF
.	TRBV4-1	TRBJ2-1	CASGISGSPYFF
TRBD2	TRBV30	TRBJ2-7	CAWSVAGVSYEQYF
.	TRBV18	TRBJ1-2	CASSPQQGSDGYTF